This T cell receptor (beta chain) was obtained from a study of blood T cell repertoires in COVID-19. Study-level information: Sites across the United States, Italy and Spain contributed samples from acute and convalescent COVID-19. In each case, the material was cDNA or gDNA derived from T cells, B-cell-depleted T cells, or PBMCs.

As originally analysed: Amplification with reference gene primers provided the estimates of nucleated cell counts. TCRdb's table, derived via immunoSEQ multiplex PCR, lists solely in-frame clones and lacks some. V and J calls and clone size are copied from that table; D and trimming were computed from the DNA. This sample has just under 90,000 clones, with around 88% found just once. The CDR3 is made up of 15 amino acids. Trimming shortened V by 5 bases and J by 2 bases, and 15 bases separated the two germline ends. Germline values: CDR1 SGHVS, CDR2 FNYEAQ. Sequenced sample: peripheral blood. The sequence came from a man in his 60s with acute or convalescent COVID-19. This chain uses TRBV7-6 with TRBJ1-1; tentative D call: TRBD1 (6 bases). The DNA for the CDR3 is TGTGCCAGCAGCCCCCAGGCAGGGGCTAACACTGAAGCTTTCTTT. Translated, it gives CASSPQAGANTEAFF.